These 15 T cell receptor beta chains were all obtained from the same sample, sequenced in a study of T cells in Graves' hyperthyroidism and ophthalmopathy (dated by TCRdb to the late 2010s). The library relied on multiplex PCR. Instrument used: Illumina HiSeq 2000. The TCR beta CDR3 regions were amplified from RNA transcripts. A first-round RT-PCR of the TCR CDR3 used the HTBI primer set with the Qiagen OneStep RT-PCR kit. The public sequencing data were trimmed at Q25 with fastp and processed into clonotypes with MiXCR by TCRdb, which kept only in-frame beta chains. Identical CDR3 proteins give one entry, which carries the most common genes and DNA. The sample has 300,000 to 450,000 distinct CDR3 sequences on record, about 15% of them singletons. The top ten clonotypes cover approximately 30% of the sample. The sample comprised blood. The receptors were sampled from a woman in her 30s with Graves' hyperthyroidism that later progressed to Graves' ophthalmopathy.

At least ten counts were recorded for this clonotype. The chain couples TRBV5-1 to TRBJ2-2; D is uncertain. Deletions cut 4 bases from V and 0 bases from J, with 13 bases between. The CDR3 is made up of 16 amino acids. CDR1 is SGHRS and CDR2 is YFSETQ in the germline V gene. The CDR3 DNA sequence: TGCGCCAGCAGCCCCTCGCTGGTCGCGAACACCGGGGAGCTGTTTTTT. Its protein product is CASSPSLVANTGELFF.

Only a few counts were recorded for this clonotype. The chain has TRBV5-1 and TRBJ1-1, with D possibly matching TRBD1 (5 bases). V was shortened by 4 bases and J by 3 bases, with 16 bases between the two germline ends. Per the germline V gene, CDR1 is SGHRS and CDR2 is YFSETQ. CDR3 length equals 15 residues. CDR3 bases: TGCGCCAGCAGCCAAACCGGGGCCACCTACACTGAAGCTTTCTTT. Residues: CASSQTGATYTEAFF.

The chain has TRBV29-1 and TRBJ2-1, with a tentative D call TRBD2 (6 bases). This CDR3 has 15 amino acids. Trimming took 3 bases from V and 0 from J, leaving 12 bases between them. CDR1 and CDR2 from the germline V gene are SQVTM and ANQGSEA. The CDR3 sequence is CSVDGGLSSYNEQFF. The DNA of the CDR3 is TGCAGCGTTGACGGGGGTCTGAGCTCCTACAATGAGCAGTTCTTC.

This clonotype was seen repeatedly, ten times or more. V and J are TRBV6-1 and TRBJ2-7; D may correspond to TRBD1 or TRBD2 (5 bases each). In germline, CDR1 is MNHNS, CDR2 SASEGT. Trimming cost V 5 bases and J 1 base, with 9 bases left between them. This CDR3 comprises 13 residues. The CDR3 sequence: CASSWDLSYEQYF. The DNA of the CDR3 is TGTGCCAGCAGTTGGGACCTGTCCTACGAGCAGTACTTC.

Many counts were recorded for this clonotype. The chain has TRBV5-1 and TRBJ1-6; TRBD1 matches at 9 bases. Per germline, CDR1 SGHRS and CDR2 YFSETQ. The V segment lost 1 base and the J segment 10 bases; nucleotides outside the gene matches: 9. CDR3 length: 16 residues. The CDR3 loop is CASSLWGQGGDSPLHF. The CDR3 DNA reads as TGCGCCAGCAGCTTGTGGGGACAGGGCGGTGACTCACCCCTCCACTTT.

The sample holds many counts of this clonotype. The J gene is TRBJ2-5, the V gene TRBV7-2; TRBD2 agrees at 13 bases. This CDR3 has 19 residues. CDR1 is SGHTA, CDR2 FQGNSA, per germline. Trimming at V came to 5 bases and at J to 0 bases, leaving 12 bases not matched to a gene. The CDR3 nucleotides are TGTGCCAGCAGCCTACCGCGGAGGGGACTAGCGGGACACCAAGAGACCCAGTACTTC. As protein: CASSLPRRGLAGHQETQYF. Together with reference TRBV7-2 and TRBJ2-5, the CDR3 gives the full variable domain: GAGVSQSPSNKVTEKGKDVELRCDPISGHTALYWYRQSLGQGLEFLIYFQGNSAPDKSGLPSDRFSAERTGGSVSTLTIQRTQQEDSAVYLCASSLPRRGLAGHQETQYFGPGTRLLVL.

This clonotype was seen repeatedly, ten times or more. The chain joins TRBV2 to TRBJ2-3; the match to TRBD2 covers 8 bases. V trimming: 3 bases; J trimming: 0 bases; junction bases outside the gene matches: 11. The CDR3 is 18 amino acids. The germline V gene encodes CDR1 SNHLY and CDR2 FYNNEI. In nucleotides, the CDR3 is TGTGCCAGCAGTGAGCCAGCTGTAGCGGGACTGAGCACAGATACGCAGTATTTT. Its translation is CASSEPAVAGLSTDTQYF.

This clonotype has ten or more counts. The chain uses TRBV6-1 and TRBJ1-2; no definite D call. Germline assignment: CDR1 MNHNS and CDR2 SASEGT. Trimming removed 6 bases from V and 4 bases from J, with 18 bases in between. This CDR3 region has 15 residues. This CDR3 reads CASRSASRKFYGYTF. The CDR3 DNA follows: TGTGCCAGCAGGTCGGCCAGCCGGAAATTCTATGGCTACACCTTC.

The V call is TRBV5-1, the J call TRBJ1-1; no clear D gene. V lost 0 bases, J lost 1 base, and 7 bases lay in between. Per germline, CDR1 SGHRS and CDR2 YFSETQ. CDR3 size: 14 residues. This CDR3 reads CASSLGTTNTEAFF. In DNA form, the CDR3 reads TGCGCCAGCAGCTTGGGGACGACGAACACTGAAGCTTTCTTT.

This clonotype was counted only a few times. Relative to the germline gene, one junction end is altered; a read error may explain this. This chain joins TRBV3-1 and TRBJ2-7, with 10 bases fitting TRBD1. CDR3 size: 16 residues. Germline assignment: CDR1 LGHDT and CDR2 YNNKEL (reference sequence). As DNA, the CDR3 is TGTGCCGGCAGCCCCTCACCGACAGGGGGCCTGGACGAGCAGTACTTC. It yields the protein CAGSPSPTGGLDEQYF.

The chain combines TRBV7-9 with TRBJ1-6; unclear D gene. The CDR3 sequence is 16 residues long. V dropped 0 bases and J dropped 9 bases, with 15 bases sitting between them. CDR1 and CDR2 (germline): SEHNR, FQNEAQ (reference sequence). CDR3 nucleotide sequence: TGTGCCAGCAGCTTAGCTTTCAGCCCGGACGGTTCACCCCTCCACTTT. This translates into CASSLAFSPDGSPLHF.

This clonotype was seen ten or more times. The chain couples TRBV24-1 to TRBJ2-1, with 13 bases fitting TRBD2. The germline V gene has CDR1 KGHDR and CDR2 SFDVKD. This CDR3 comprises 16 residues. The J segment lost 6 bases and the V segment lost 4 bases, leaving 5 bases of the junction unmatched. Here the CDR3 reads CATSDLGTSGTNEQFF. The CDR3 bases are TGTGCCACCAGTGACCTCGGGACTAGCGGGACCAATGAGCAGTTCTTC.

This clonotype has a count of ten or more. The chain is built from TRBV9 and TRBJ2-2; D not certain. Trimming stripped 2 bases from V and 0 bases from J, with 2 bases between. The CDR3 is 13 residues long. CDR1 is SGDLS and CDR2 is YYNGEE in the germline V gene. CDR3: CASSVSNTGELFF. The CDR3 bases are TGTGCCAGCAGCGTTTCGAACACCGGGGAGCTGTTTTTT.

This clonotype was recorded many times. J is TRBJ1-2 and V is TRBV4-1; a weak D match, TRBD1 (5 bases). Germline V gene lookup returns CDR1 MGHRA and CDR2 YSYEKL. Deletions cut 0 bases from V and 10 bases from J, with 12 bases between. The length of the CDR3 is 13 residues. CDR3 DNA sequence: TGCGCCAGCAGCCAAGAGAAGGGGATGGTCTACACCTTC. Protein sequence: CASSQEKGMVYTF.

This clonotype appeared once. A much larger clone lies a single base off, so this may be a read error. The chain employs TRBV11-2 and TRBJ2-1; perhaps TRBD1 as D (5 bases). Germline V gene data show CDR1 as SGHAT and CDR2 as FQNNGV. Trimming took 6 bases from V and 11 from J, leaving 26 bases between them. This CDR3 spans 16 amino acids. The CDR3 reads CASRPNPGKGIIKQFF. CDR3 nucleotides: TGTGCCAGCAGGCCTAACCCCGGCAAGGGGATTATTAAGCAGTTCTTC.